This TCR beta chain was sequenced for a study of cytomegalovirus exposure and HLA in healthy donors. The CDR3 contains 15 residues. Trimming pared 4 bases from V and 3 bases from J, leaving 14 bases between. The germline V gene has CDR1 SNHLY and CDR2 FYNNEI. The table came from immunoSEQ multiplex PCR; TCRdb's copy has only in-frame clones and leaves some out. The sample includes 110,000 to 150,000 clones, about 90% of them seen just once. The V gene is TRBV2, the J gene TRBJ2-3, with a weak D call TRBD2 (6 bases). Sequenced: PBMCs. The source is a man aged 18 to 30 in good health and CMV-seronegative. The CDR3 is CASSVGGFVTDTQYF. As DNA, the CDR3 is TGTGCCAGCAGTGTTGGGGGGTTTGTTACAGATACGCAGTATTTT. The full variable domain, with the rest looked up from reference TRBV2 and TRBJ2-3, is EPEVTQTPSHQVTQMGQEVILRCVPISNHLYFYWYRQILGQKVEFLVSFYNNEISEKSEIFDDQFSVERPDGSNFTLKIRSTKLEDSAMYFCASSVGGFVTDTQYFGPGTRLTVL.